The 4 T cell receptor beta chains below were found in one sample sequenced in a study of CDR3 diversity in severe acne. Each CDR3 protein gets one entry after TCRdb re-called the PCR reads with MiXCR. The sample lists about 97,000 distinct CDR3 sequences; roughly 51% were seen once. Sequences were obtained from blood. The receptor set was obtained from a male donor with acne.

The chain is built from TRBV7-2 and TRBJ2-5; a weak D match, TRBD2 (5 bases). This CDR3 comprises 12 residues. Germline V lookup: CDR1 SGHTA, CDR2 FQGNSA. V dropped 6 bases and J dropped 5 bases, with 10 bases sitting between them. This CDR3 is CASSYGGETQYF. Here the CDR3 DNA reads TGTGCCAGCAGTTATGGCGGGGAGACCCAGTACTTC.

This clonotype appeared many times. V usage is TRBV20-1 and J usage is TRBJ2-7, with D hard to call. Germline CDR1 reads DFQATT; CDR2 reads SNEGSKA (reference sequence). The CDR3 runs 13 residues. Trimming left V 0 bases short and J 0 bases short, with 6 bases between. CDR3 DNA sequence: TGCAGTGCTAGAGATCGACTCTCCTACGAGCAGTACTTC. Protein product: CSARDRLSYEQYF.

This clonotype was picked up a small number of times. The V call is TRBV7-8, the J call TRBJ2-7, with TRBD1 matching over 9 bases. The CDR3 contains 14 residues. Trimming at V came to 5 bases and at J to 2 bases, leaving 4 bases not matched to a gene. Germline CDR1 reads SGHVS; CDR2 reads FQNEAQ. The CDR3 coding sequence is TGTGCCAGCAGCGTCGGACAGGGGACCTACGAGCAGTACTTC. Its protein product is CASSVGQGTYEQYF. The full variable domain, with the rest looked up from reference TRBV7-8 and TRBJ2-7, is GAGVSQSPRYKVAKRGQDVALRCDPISGHVSLFWYQQALGQGPEFLTYFQNEAQLDKSGLPSDRFFAERPEGSVSTLKIQRTQQEDSAVYLCASSVGQGTYEQYFGPGTRLTVT.

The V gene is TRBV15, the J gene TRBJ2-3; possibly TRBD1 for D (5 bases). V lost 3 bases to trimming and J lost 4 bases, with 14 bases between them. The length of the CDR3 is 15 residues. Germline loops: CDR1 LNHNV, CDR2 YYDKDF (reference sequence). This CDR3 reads CATSRGQGASDTQYF. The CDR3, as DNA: TGTGCCACCAGCAGGGGTCAAGGGGCCTCAGATACGCAGTATTTT.